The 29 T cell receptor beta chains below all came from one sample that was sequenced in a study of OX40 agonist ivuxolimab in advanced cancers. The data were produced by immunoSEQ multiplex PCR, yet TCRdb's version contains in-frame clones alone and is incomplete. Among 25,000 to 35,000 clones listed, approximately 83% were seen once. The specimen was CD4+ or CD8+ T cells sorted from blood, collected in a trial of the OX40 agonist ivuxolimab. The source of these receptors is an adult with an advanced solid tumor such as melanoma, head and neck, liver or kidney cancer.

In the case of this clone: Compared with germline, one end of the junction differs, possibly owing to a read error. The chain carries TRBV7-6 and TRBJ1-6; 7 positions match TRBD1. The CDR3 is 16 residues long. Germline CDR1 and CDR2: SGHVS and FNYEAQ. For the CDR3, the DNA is TGTGCCAGCAGTTTAGGGACAGCCGGGCCTAATTCACCCCTCCACTTT. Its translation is CASSLGTAGPNSPLHF.

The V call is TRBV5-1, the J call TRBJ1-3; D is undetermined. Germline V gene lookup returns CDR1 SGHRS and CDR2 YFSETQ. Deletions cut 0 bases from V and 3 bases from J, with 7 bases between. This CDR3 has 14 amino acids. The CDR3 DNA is TGCGCCAGCAGCTTGGTGGGCCATGGAAACACCATATATTTT. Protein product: CASSLVGHGNTIYF. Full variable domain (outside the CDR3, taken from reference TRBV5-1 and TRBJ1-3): KAGVTQTPRYLIKTRGQQVTLSCSPISGHRSVSWYQQTPGQGLQFLFEYFSETQRNKGNFPGRFSGRQFSNSRSEMNVSTLELGDSALYLCASSLVGHGNTIYFGEGSWLTVV.

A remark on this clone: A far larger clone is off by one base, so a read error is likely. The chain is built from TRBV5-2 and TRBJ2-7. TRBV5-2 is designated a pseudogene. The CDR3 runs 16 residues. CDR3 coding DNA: TGTGCCAGCAGCCAAACCACCCGAGACCCACCAACAGAGCAGTACTTC. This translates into CASSQTTRDPPTEQYF.

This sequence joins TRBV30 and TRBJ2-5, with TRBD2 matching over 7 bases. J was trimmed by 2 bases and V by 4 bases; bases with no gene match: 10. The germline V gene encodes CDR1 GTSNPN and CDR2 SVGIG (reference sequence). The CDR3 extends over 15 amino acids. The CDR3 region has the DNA TGTGCCTGGACCCTGGGTGGGGGGGGTCAAGAGACCCAGTACTTC. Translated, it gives CAWTLGGGGQETQYF.

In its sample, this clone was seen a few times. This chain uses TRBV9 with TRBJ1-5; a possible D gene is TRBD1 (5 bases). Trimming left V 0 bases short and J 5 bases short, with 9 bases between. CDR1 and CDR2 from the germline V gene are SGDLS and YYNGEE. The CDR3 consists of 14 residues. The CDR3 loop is CASSVGDGDQPQHF. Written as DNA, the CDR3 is TGTGCCAGCAGCGTAGGGGACGGGGATCAGCCCCAGCATTTT.

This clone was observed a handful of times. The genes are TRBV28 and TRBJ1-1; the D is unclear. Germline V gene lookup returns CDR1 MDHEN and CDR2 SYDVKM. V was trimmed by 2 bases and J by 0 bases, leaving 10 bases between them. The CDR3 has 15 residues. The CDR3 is CASSLRRIMNTEAFF. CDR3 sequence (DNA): TGTGCCAGCAGTTTAAGACGGATCATGAACACTGAAGCTTTCTTT. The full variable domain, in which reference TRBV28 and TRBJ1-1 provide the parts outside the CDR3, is DVKVTQSSRYLVKRTGEKVFLECVQDMDHENMFWYRQDPGLGLRLIYFSYDVKMKEKGDIPEGYSVSREKKERFSLILESASTNQTSMYLCASSLRRIMNTEAFFGQGTRLTVV.

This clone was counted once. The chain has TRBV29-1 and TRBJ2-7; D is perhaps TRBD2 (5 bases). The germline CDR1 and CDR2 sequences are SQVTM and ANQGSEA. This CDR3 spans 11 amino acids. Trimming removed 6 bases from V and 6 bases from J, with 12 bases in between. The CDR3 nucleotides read TGCAGCGTCGCCGCGGGCCCCGAGCAGTACTTC. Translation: CSVAAGPEQYF.

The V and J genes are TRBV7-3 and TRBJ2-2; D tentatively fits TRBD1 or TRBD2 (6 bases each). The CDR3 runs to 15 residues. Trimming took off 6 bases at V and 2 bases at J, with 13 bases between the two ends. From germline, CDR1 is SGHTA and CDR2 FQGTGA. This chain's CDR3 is CASSLGGTNTGELFF. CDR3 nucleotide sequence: TGTGCCAGCAGTTTAGGGGGGACCAACACCGGGGAGCTGTTTTTT.

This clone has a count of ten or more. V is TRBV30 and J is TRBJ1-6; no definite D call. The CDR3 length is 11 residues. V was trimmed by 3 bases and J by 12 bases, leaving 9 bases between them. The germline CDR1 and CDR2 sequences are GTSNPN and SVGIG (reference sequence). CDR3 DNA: TGTGCCTGGAGCTCCCCCGGACCCCTCCACTTT. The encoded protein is CAWSSPGPLHF.

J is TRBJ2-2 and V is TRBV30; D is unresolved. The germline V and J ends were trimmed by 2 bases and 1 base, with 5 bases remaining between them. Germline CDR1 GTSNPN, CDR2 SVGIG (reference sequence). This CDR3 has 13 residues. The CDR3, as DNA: TGTGCCTGGAGTTGGGGGAACACCGGGGAGCTGTTTTTT. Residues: CAWSWGNTGELFF.

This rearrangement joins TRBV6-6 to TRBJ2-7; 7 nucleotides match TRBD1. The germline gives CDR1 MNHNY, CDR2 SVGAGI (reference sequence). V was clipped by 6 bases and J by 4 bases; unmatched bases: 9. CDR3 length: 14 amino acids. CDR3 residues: CASSQPWDSYEQYF. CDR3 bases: TGTGCCAGCAGCCAACCCTGGGACAGTTACGAGCAGTACTTC.

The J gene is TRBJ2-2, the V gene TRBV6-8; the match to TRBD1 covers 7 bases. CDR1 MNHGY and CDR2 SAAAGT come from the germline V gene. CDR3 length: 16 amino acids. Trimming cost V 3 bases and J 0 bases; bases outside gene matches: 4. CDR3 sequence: CASSYRGQPNTGELFF. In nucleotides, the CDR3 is TGTGCCAGCAGTTATAGGGGACAGCCGAACACCGGGGAGCTGTTTTTT.

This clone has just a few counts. The CDR3 loop reads CASSEDTGSTYEQYF. The CDR3 nucleotides read TGTGCCAGTAGTGAAGACACAGGGTCGACCTACGAGCAGTACTTC. This chain joins TRBV19 and TRBJ2-7, with D maybe TRBD1 (6 bases). Germline CDR1 is LNHDA and CDR2 is SQIVND (reference sequence). Trimming stripped 5 bases from V and 2 bases from J, with 16 bases between. This CDR3 comprises 15 residues.

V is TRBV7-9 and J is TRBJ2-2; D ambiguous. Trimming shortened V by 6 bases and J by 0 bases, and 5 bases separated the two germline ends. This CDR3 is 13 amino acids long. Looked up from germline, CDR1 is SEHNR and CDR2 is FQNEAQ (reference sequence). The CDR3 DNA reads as TGTGCCAGCAGTCGTACGAACACCGGGGAGCTGTTTTTT. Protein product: CASSRTNTGELFF. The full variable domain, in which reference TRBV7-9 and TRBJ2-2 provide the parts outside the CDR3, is DTGVSQNPRHKITKRGQNVTFRCDPISEHNRLYWYRQTLGQGPEFLTYFQNEAQLEKSRLLSDRFSAERPKGSFSTLEIQRTEQGDSAMYLCASSRTNTGELFFGEGSRLTVL.

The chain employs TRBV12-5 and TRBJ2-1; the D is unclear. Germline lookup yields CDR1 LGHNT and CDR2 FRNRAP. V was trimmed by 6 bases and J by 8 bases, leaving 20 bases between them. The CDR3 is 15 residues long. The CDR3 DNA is TGTGCTAGTGGCCCTCGGGTCAGCAGTAGGGATGAGCAGTTCTTC. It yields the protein CASGPRVSSRDEQFF.

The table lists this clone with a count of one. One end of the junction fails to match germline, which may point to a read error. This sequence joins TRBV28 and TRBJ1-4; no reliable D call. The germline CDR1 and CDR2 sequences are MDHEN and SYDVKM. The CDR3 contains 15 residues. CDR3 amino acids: CAISLVTGGNEKLFF. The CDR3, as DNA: TGTGCCATCAGTTTAGTAACTGGTGGGAATGAAAAACTGTTTTTT.

CDR3 sequence reads: CASSQEGTEAFF. The CDR3 DNA follows: TGTGCCAGCAGCCAAGAGGGGACTGAAGCTTTCTTT. The J gene is TRBJ1-1, the V gene TRBV7-3; D is perhaps TRBD1 (5 bases). The CDR3 runs to 12 residues. The ends were cut back, 5 bases at V and 5 bases at J, with 9 bases in the middle. Per germline, CDR1 SGHTA and CDR2 FQGTGA.

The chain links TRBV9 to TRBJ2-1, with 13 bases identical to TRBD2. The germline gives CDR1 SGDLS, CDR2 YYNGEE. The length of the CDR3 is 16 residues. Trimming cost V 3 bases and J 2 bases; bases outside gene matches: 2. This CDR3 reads CASSAGLAGTYNEQFF. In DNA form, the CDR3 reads TGTGCCAGCAGCGCGGGACTAGCGGGGACCTACAATGAGCAGTTCTTC.

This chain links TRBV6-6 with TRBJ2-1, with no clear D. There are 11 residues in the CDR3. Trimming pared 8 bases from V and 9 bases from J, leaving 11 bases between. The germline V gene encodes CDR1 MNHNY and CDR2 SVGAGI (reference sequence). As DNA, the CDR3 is TGTGCCAGCGTGGATGGTACTGAGCAGTTCTTC. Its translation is CASVDGTEQFF.

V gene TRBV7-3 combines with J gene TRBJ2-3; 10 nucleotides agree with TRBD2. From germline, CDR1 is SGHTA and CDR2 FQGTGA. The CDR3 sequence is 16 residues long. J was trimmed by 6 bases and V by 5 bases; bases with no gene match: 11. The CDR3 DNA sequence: TGTGCCAGCAGCCCAAACAGCGGGGGGGCCTCGGATACGCAGTATTTT. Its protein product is CASSPNSGGASDTQYF.

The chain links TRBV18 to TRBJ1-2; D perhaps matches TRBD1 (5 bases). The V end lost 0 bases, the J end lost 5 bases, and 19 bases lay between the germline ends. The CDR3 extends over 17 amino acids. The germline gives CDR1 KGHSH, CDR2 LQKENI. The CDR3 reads CASSPPGFEGREYGYTF. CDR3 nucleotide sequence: TGTGCCAGCTCACCACCGGGGTTTGAGGGACGAGAGTATGGCTACACCTTC.

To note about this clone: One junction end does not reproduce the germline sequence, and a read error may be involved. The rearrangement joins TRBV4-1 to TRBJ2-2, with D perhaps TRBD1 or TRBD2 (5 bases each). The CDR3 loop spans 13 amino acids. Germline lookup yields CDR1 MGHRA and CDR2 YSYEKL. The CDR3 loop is CASSQKGPRELVF. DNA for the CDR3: TGCGCCAGCAGCCAGAAGGGGCCAAGGGAGCTGGTTTTT.

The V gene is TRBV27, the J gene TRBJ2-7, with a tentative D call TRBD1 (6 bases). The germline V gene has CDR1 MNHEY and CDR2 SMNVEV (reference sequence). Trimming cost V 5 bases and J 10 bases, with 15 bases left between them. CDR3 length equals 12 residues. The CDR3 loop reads CASSPSRTDQYF. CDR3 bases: TGTGCCAGCAGTCCCTCCAGGACAGACCAGTACTTC.

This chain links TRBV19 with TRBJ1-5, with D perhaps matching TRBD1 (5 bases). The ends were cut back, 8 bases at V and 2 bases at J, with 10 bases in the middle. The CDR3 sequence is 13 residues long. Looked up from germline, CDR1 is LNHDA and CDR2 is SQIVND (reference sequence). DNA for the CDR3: TGTGCCAGTCGGGGGACGGGCAATCAGCCCCAGCATTTT. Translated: CASRGTGNQPQHF.

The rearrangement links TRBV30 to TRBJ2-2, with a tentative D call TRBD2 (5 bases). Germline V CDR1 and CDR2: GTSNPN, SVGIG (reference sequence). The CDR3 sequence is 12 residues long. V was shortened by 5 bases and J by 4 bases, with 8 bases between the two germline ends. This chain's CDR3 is CAWGSSTGELFF. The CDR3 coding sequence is TGTGCCTGGGGGAGTTCCACCGGGGAGCTGTTTTTT.

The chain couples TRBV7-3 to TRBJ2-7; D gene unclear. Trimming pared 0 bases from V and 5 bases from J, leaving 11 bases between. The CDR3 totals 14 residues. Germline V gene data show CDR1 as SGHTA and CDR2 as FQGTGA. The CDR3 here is CASSLTYGRNEQYF. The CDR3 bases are TGTGCCAGCAGCTTAACGTATGGGCGGAACGAGCAGTACTTC. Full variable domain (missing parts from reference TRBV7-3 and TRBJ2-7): GAGVSQTPSNKVTEKGKYVELRCDPISGHTALYWYRQSLGQGPEFLIYFQGTGAADDSGLPNDRFFAVRPEGSVSTLKIQRTERGDSAVYLCASSLTYGRNEQYFGPGTRLTVT.

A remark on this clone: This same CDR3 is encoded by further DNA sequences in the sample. CDR3 region: CASSMGPVTEAFF. In nucleotides, the CDR3 is TGTGCCAGTAGTATGGGTCCGGTCACTGAAGCTTTCTTT. The rearrangement links TRBV19 to TRBJ1-1; D gene ambiguous. This CDR3 contains 13 residues. With 3 bases removed from V and 4 bases from J, the gap between germline ends came to 9 bases. Germline lookup yields CDR1 LNHDA and CDR2 SQIVND (reference sequence).

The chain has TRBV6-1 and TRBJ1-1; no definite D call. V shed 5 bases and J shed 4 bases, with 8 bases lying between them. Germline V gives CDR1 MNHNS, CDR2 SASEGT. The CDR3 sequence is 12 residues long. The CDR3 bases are TGTGCCAGCAGTTTTTGGGGCACTGAAGCTTTCTTT. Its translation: CASSFWGTEAFF.

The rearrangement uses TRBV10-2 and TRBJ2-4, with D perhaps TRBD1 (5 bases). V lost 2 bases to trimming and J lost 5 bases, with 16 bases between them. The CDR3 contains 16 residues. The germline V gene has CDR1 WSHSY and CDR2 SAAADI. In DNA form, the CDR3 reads TGCGCCAGCAGTGAGGAAGAGACAGTTGTGGAAAACATTCAGTACTTC. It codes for CASSEEETVVENIQYF.